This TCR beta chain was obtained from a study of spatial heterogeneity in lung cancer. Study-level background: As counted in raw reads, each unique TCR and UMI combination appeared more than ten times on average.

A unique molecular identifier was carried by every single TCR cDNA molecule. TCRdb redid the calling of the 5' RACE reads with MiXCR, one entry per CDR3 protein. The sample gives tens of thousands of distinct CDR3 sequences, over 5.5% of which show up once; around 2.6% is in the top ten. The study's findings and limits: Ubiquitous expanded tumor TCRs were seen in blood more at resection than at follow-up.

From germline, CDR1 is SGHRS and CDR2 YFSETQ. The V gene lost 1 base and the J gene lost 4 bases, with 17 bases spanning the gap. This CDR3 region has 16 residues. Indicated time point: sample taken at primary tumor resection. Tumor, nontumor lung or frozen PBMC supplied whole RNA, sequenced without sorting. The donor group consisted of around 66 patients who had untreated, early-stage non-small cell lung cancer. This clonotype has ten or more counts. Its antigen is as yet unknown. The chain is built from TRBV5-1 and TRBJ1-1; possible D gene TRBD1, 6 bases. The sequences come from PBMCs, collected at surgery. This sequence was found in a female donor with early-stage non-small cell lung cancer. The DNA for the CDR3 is TGCGCCAGCAGCTTGTATGGGCGAGGGGGGAGCACTGAAGCTTTCTTT. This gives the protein CASSLYGRGGSTEAFF.